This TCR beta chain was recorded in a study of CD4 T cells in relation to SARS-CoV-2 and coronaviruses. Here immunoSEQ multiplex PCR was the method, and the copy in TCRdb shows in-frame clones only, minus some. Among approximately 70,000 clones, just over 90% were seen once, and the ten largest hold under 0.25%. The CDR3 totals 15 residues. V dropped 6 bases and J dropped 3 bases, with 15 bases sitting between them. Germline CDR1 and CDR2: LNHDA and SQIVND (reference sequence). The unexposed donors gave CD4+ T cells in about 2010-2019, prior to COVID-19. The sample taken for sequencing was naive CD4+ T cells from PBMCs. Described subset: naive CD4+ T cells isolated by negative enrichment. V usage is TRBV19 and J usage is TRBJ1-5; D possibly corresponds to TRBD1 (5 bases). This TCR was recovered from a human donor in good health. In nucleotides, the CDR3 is TGTGCCAGTAGCCCGGAACGGGGACTCAATCAGCCCCAGCATTTT. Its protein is CASSPERGLNQPQHF.